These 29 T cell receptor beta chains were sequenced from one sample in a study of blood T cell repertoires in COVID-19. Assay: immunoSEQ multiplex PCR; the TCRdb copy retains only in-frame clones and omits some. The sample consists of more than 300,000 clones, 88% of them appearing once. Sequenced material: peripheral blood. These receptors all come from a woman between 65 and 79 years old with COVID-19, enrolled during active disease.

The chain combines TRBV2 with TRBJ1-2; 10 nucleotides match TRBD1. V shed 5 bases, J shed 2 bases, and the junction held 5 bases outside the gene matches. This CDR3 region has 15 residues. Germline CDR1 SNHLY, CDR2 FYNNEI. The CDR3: CASSLTGGNNYGYTF. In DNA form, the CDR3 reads TGTGCCAGCAGTTTGACAGGGGGCAACAACTATGGCTACACCTTC.

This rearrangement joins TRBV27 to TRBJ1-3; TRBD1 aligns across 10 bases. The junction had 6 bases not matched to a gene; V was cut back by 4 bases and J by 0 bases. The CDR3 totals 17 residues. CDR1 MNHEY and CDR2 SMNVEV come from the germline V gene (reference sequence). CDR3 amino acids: CASSSGTGDSSGNTIYF. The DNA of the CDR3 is TGTGCCAGCAGTTCCGGGACAGGGGATAGCTCTGGAAACACCATATATTTT.

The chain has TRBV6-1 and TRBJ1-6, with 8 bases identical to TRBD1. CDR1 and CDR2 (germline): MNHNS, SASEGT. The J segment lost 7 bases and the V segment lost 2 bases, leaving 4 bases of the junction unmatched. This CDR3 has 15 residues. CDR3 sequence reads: CASSESRTGNSPLHF. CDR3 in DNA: TGTGCCAGCAGTGAAAGTAGGACAGGGAATTCACCCCTCCACTTT.

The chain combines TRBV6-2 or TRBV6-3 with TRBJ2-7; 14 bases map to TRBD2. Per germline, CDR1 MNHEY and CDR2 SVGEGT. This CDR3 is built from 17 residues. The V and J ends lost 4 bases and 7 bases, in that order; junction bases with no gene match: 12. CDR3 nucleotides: TGTGCCAGCAGTTTCACCGGGACTAGCGGGGGCCTCCCTGAGCAGTACTTC. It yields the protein CASSFTGTSGGLPEQYF.

The chain's CDR3 is CASSSSTSGGANEQFF. The CDR3 DNA reads as TGTGCCAGCAGCTCCTCGACTAGCGGGGGGGCGAATGAGCAGTTCTTC. The V gene is TRBV11-2, the J gene TRBJ2-1, with 14 bases lining up with TRBD2. This CDR3 region has 16 residues. The V segment lost 4 bases and the J segment 7 bases; nucleotides outside the gene matches: 6. CDR1 SGHAT and CDR2 FQNNGV come from the germline V gene.

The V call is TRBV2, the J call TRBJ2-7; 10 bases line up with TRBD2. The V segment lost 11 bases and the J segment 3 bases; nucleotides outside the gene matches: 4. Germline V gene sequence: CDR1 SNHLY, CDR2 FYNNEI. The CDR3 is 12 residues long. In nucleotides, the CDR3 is TGTGCCGGATCTAGCGGGGGCTACGAGCAGTACTTC. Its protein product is CAGSSGGYEQYF.

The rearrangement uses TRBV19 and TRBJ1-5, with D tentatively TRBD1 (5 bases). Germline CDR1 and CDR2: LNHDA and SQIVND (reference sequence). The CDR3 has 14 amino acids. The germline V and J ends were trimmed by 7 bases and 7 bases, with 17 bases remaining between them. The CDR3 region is CASTYWGDSQPQHF. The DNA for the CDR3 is TGTGCCAGTACTTATTGGGGGGATTCGCAGCCCCAGCATTTT. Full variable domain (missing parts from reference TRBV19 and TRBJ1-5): DGGITQSPKYLFRKEGQNVTLSCEQNLNHDAMYWYRQDPGQGLRLIYYSQIVNDFQKGDIAEGYSVSREKKESFPLTVTSAQKNPTAFYLCASTYWGDSQPQHFGDGTRLSIL.

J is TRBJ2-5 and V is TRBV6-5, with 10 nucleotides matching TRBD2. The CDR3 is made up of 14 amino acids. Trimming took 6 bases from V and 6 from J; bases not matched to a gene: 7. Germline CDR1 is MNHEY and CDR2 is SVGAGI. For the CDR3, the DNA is TGTGCCAGCAGGCCGGGACTAGCGTACCAGACCCAGTACTTC. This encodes CASRPGLAYQTQYF.

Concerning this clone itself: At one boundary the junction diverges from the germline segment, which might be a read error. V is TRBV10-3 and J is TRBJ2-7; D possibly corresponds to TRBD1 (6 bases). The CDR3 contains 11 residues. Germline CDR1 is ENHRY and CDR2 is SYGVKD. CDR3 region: CAIRTNGTPLF. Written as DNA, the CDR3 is TGTGCCATCAGGACCAACGGGACACCACTCTTC.

CDR3 amino acids: CASSHEYSVSRVRTEAFF. The CDR3 DNA reads as TGTGCCAGCAGCCACGAGTATTCTGTGTCGAGGGTTCGCACTGAAGCTTTCTTT. The chain combines TRBV3-1 (or the pseudogene TRBV3-2) with TRBJ1-1; D not resolved. V lost 3 bases to trimming and J lost 4 bases, with 24 bases between them. The CDR3 length is 18 residues. Per germline, CDR1 LGHDT and CDR2 YNNKEL (reference sequence).

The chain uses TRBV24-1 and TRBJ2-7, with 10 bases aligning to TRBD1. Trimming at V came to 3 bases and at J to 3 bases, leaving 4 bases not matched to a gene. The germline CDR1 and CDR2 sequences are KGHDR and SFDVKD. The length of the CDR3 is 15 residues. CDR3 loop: CATSDVGTGVYEQYF. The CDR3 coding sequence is TGTGCCACCAGTGATGTCGGGACAGGGGTCTACGAGCAGTACTTC.

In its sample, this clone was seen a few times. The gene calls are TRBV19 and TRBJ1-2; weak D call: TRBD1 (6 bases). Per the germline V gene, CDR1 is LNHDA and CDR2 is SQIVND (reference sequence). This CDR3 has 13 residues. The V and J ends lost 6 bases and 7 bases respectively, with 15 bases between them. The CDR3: CASSITGRFGYTF. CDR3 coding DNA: TGTGCCAGTAGCATCACAGGGAGATTTGGCTACACCTTC.

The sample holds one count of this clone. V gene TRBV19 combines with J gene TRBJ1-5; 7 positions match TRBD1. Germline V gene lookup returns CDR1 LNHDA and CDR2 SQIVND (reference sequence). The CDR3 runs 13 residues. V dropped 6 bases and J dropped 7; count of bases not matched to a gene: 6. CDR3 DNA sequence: TGTGCCAGTAGCAAATACAGGGGCCAGCCCCAGCATTTT. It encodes CASSKYRGQPQHF.

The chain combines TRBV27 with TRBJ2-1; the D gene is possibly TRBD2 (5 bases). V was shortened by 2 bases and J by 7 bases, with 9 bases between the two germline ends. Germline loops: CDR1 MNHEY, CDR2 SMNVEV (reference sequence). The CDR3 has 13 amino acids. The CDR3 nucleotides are TGTGCCAGCAGTTTACCCAAGCGGAATGAGCAGTTCTTC. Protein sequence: CASSLPKRNEQFF.

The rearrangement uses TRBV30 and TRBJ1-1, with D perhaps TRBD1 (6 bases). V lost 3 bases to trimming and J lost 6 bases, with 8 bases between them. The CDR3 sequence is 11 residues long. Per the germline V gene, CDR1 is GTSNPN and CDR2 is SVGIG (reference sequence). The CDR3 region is CAWRDSSEAFF. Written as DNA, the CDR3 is TGTGCCTGGAGGGACAGCTCTGAAGCTTTCTTT.

The chain's CDR3 is CASGDSLSNYGYTF. The CDR3 nucleotides read TGCGCCAGCGGGGACAGTTTATCTAACTATGGCTACACCTTC. The chain uses TRBV10-2 and TRBJ1-2; 7 nucleotides align to TRBD1. This CDR3 contains 14 residues. CDR1 is WSHSY and CDR2 is SAAADI in the germline V gene. Trimming at V came to 8 bases and at J to 0 bases, leaving 6 bases not matched to a gene.

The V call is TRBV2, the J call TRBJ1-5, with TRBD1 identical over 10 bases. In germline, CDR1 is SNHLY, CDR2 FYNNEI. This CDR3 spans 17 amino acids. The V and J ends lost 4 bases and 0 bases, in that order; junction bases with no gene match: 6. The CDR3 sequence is CASSVGDRGNSNQPQHF. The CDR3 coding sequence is TGTGCCAGCAGTGTAGGGGACAGGGGAAATAGCAATCAGCCCCAGCATTTT.

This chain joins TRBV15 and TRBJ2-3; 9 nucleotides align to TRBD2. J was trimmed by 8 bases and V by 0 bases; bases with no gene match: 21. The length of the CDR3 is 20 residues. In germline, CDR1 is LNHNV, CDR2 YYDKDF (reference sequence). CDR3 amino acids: CATSRELAGEGIQIPATQYF. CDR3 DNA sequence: TGTGCCACCAGCAGAGAGTTAGCGGGGGAGGGAATTCAGATTCCAGCTACGCAGTATTTT.

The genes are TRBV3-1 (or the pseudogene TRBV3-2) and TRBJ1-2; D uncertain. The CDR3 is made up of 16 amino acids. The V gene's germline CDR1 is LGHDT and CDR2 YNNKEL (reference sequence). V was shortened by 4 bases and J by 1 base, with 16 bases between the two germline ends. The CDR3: CASSLLPGEGNYGYTF. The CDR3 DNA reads TGTGCCAGCAGCCTTCTGCCCGGGGAGGGTAACTATGGCTACACCTTC.

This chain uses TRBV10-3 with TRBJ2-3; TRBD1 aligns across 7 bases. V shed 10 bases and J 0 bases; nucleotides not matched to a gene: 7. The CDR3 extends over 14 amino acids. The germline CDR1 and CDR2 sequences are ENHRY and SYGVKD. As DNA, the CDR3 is TGTGCCACCACCCGACAGGGTAGCACAGATACGCAGTATTTT. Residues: CATTRQGSTDTQYF.

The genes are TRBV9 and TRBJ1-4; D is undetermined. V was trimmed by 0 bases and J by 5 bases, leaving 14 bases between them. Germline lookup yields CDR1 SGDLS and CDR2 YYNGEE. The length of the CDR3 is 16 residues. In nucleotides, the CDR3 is TGTGCCAGCAGCGTAGACGTGTCTGGCACAAATGAAAAACTGTTTTTT. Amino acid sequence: CASSVDVSGTNEKLFF.

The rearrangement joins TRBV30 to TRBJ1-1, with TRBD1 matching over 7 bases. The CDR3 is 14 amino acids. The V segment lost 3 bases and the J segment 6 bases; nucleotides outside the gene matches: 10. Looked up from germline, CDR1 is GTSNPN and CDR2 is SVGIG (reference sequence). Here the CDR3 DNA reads TGTGCCTGGAGGACCGTAGGGGGCGGCTCTGAAGCTTTCTTT. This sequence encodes CAWRTVGGGSEAFF.

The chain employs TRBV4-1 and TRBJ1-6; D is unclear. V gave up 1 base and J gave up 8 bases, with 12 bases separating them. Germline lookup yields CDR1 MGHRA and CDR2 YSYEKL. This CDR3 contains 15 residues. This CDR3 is CASSQGGHGDSPLHF. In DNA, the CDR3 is TGCGCCAGCAGCCAAGGAGGCCACGGGGATTCACCCCTCCACTTT.

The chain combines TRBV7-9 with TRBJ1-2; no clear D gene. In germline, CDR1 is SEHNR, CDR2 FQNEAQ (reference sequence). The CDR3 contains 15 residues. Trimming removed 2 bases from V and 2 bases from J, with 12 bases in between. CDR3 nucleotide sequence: TGTGCCAGCAGCTTATTTGATTCGGGAAACTATGGCTACACCTTC. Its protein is CASSLFDSGNYGYTF.

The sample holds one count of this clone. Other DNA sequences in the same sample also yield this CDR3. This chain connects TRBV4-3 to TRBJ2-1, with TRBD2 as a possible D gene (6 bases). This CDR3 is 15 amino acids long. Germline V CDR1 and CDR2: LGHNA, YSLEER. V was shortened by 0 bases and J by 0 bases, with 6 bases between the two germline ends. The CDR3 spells CASSQDGGSYNEQFF. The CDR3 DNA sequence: TGCGCCAGCAGCCAAGACGGGGGCTCCTACAATGAGCAGTTCTTC.

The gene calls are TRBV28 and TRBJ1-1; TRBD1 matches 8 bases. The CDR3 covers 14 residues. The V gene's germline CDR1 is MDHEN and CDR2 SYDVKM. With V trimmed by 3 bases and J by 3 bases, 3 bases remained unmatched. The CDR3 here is CASSFYRGDTEAFF. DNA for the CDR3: TGTGCCAGCAGTTTCTACAGGGGGGACACTGAAGCTTTCTTT.

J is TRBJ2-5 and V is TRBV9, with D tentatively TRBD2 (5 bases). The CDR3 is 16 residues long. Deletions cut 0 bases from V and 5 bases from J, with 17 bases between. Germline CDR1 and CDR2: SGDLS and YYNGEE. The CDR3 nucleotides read TGTGCCAGCAGCGTAGCTGGTAGCGTCGTATTGGAGACCCAGTACTTC. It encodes CASSVAGSVVLETQYF. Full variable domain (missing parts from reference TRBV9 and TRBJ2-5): DSGVTQTPKHLITATGQRVTLRCSPRSGDLSVYWYQQSLDQGLQFLIQYYNGEERAKGNILERFSAQQFPDLHSELNLSSLELGDSALYFCASSVAGSVVLETQYFGPGTRLLVL.

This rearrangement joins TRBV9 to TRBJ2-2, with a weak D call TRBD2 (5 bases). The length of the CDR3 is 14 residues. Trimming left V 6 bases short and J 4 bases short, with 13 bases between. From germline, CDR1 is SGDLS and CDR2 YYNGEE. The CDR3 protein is CASTPLSGTGELFF. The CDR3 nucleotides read TGTGCCAGCACCCCTCTCAGCGGCACCGGGGAGCTGTTTTTT.

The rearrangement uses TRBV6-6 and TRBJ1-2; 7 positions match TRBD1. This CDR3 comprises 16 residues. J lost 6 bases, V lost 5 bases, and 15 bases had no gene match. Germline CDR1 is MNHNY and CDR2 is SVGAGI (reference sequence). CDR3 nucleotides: TGTGCCAGCAGTCAGGGGGAGGGGGGCGCATCAAATGGCTACACCTTC. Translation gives CASSQGEGGASNGYTF.